What follows describes a single T cell receptor beta chain. It lacks a known antigen. Base qualities are missing; no much larger clone stands one base away. The trim is 1 base for V and 9 bases for J, with a gap of 10 bases between the germline ends. Via the germline V gene, CDR1 is KGHSH and CDR2 LQKENI. The CDR3, from cysteine to phenylalanine, totals 13 residues. Only the CDR3 DNA is retained, 39 bases long and in frame from the first base. The entry originates in a study of PD-L1 blockade in urothelial cancer (dated 2017 in TCRdb). With regard to the full study: All patients started therapy around 2014 and received atezolizumab 1,200 mg intravenously every 3 weeks. Blood samples gave median yields of approximately 130,000 T cells and 80,000 to 90,000 unique TCRs, along with a median clonality of about 0.084. An ECOG performance status of 0 or 1 was recorded for the patients, and 0 to 3 prior chemotherapy regimens had been received by the patients. Pretreatment tumor samples, along with matched peripheral blood serially collected before and after atezolizumab treatment, were subjected to TCR sequencing. Twenty-five of 29 patients were males with bladder-origin urothelial cancer, and about two thirds of the roughly 30 reported a prior smoking history. Blood samples were analyzed 3 weeks after the start of treatment (second dose) and 6 weeks after the start of treatment. Durable clinical benefit meant progression-free survival longer than 6 months, and TCR features were also tested against progression-free and overall survival. In the same patients, whole exome sequencing and RNA sequencing of pretreatment tumors were performed in addition to TCR sequencing. An exploratory multi-omic analysis was conducted of the somatic, immune and clinical correlates of response to PD-L1 blockade with atezolizumab in urothelial cancer. Pretreatment blood TCR-seq was available for about 27 patients, at least one posttreatment blood collection was obtained for 24 patients, and tumor TCR-seq was available for 24 patients. Durable clinical benefit was achieved by nine patients but not by the remaining 20. The paper's findings and limits, for the study overall: Because of the small sample size (n ≈ 28) and the many exploratory analyses performed, the results are intended to be regarded as hypothesis-generating. Greater expansion of tumor-associated TCR clones in peripheral blood 3 weeks after the start of treatment was observed in patients with durable benefit (n of about 20, p = 0.022). Improved progression-free and overall survival was found to be associated with pretreatment peripheral blood TCR clonality below the median.

The time point tag for this specimen amounts to: peripheral blood 6 weeks after treatment start. The cohort comprised fewer than 35 patients with locally advanced or metastatic urothelial carcinoma treated at Memorial Sloan Kettering on a trial protocol. Peripheral blood mononuclear cells were collected pretreatment and during treatment, with between 1 and 8 total time points obtained per patient. The Qiagen DNeasy Blood extraction kit was used to purify genomic DNA from total PBMCs and from tumor samples. PBMCs were collected pretreatment and during treatment, and were isolated and stored as previously described. Each PCR received spiked-in synthetic TCR analog templates so that absolute template abundance could be estimated from read counts. Using the immunoSEQ assay, TCRbeta CDR3 regions were amplified from genomic DNA with bias-controlled V and J gene primers. Sequencing of rearranged TCRbeta segments was performed at approximately 20X coverage. As for the original processing: Clustering was used to correct sequencing errors, and CDR3s were annotated against IMGT to assign V, D and J genes. Downstream analyses used only productive TCRbeta rearrangements, leaving out any out-of-frame or stop-codon sequences. Clonality was computed as one minus Shannon entropy normalized by the log of the number of unique productive sequences. Clones differing between time points or between blood and tumor were identified using Fisher's exact test with Benjamini-Hochberg correction, with an adjusted p below 0.01 applied as the threshold. The table comes from immuneACCESS by way of TCRdb, which keeps in-frame sequences with V and J called. Part of the clones is missing from these tables; in studies checked, under half for an unresolved V gene and the rest for unknown reasons. That table furnishes V, J and clone size, whereas the DNA furnished D and trimming. This sample comprises fewer than 85,000 clones, around nine tenths of them detected only once. Of the sample, around 10% is held by the ten largest clones.

The V gene is TRBV18 and the J gene is TRBJ1-3; TRBD1 is perhaps the D gene, given 5 matching bases. This clonotype originated in a man aged 55-75 years with urothelial cancer. This specimen was PBMCs, taken around atezolizumab (anti-PD-L1) treatment. The nucleotide sequence is given as TGTGCCAGCTCACCACGGGGGGAATTCACCATATATTTT. It codes for CASSPRGEFTIYF.